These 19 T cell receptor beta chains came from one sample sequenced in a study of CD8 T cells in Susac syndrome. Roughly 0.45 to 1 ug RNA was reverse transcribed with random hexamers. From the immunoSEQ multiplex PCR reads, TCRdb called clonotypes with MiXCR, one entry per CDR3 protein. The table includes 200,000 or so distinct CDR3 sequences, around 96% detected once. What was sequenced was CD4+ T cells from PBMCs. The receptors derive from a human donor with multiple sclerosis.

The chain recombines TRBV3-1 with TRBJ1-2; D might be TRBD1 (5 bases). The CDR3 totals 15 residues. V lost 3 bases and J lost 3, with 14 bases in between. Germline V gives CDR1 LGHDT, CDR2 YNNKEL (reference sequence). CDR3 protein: CASSHGPGRDYGYTF. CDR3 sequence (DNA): TGTGCCAGCAGCCACGGGCCAGGGAGGGACTATGGCTACACCTTC.

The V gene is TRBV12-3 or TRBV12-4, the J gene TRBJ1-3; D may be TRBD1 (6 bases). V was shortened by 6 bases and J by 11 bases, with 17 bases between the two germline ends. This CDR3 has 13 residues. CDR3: CASSPQLQGSIYF. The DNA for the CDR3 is TGTGCCAGCAGCCCCCAACTACAGGGTTCCATATATTTT.

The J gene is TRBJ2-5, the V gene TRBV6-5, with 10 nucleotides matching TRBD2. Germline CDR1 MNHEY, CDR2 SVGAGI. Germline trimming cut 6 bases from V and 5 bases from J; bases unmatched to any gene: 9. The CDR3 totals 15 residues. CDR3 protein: CASSRAGTSEETQYF. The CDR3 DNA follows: TGTGCCAGCAGCCGGGCCGGGACTAGCGAGGAGACCCAGTACTTC.

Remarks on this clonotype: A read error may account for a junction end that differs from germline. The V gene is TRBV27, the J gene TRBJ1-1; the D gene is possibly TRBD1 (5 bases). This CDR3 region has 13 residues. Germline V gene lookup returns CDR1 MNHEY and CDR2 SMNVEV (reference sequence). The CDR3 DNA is TGTGCCACCAAGCACCGGGGCTTGGGCAAAGCCTTCTTT. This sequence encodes CATKHRGLGKAFF.

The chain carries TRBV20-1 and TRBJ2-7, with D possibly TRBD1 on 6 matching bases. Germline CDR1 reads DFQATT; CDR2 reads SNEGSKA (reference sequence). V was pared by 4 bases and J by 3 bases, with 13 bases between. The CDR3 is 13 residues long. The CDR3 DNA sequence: TGCAGTGCTAAAGCCGGGACAATCTACGAGCAGTACTTC. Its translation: CSAKAGTIYEQYF.

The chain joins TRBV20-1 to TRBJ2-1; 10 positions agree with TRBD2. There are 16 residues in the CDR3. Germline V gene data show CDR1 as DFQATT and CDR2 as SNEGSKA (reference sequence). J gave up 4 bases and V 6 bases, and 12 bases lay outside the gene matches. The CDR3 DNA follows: TGCAGTGCCTCGTCCCGAGCGGGAGGGTATTACAATGAGCAGTTCTTC. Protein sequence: CSASSRAGGYYNEQFF.

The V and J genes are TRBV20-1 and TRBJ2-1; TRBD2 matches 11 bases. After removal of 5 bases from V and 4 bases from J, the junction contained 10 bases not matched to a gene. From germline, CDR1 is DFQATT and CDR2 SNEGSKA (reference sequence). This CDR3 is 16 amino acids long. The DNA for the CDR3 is TGCAGTGCTGTGTCCGGGACTAGCGGCAAGTACAATGAGCAGTTCTTC. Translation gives CSAVSGTSGKYNEQFF.

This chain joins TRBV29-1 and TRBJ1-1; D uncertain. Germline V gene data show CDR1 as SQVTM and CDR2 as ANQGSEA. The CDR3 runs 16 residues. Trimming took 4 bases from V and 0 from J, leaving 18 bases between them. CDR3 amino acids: CSVVPHARRVNTEAFF. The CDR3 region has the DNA TGCAGCGTTGTACCCCACGCTCGGCGGGTGAACACTGAAGCTTTCTTT.

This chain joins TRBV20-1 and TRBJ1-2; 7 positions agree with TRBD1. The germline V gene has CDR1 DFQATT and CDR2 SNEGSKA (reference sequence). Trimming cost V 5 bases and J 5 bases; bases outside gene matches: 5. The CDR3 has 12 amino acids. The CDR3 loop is CSAVRGAYGYTF. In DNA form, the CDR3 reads TGCAGTGCTGTCAGGGGGGCGTATGGCTACACCTTC.

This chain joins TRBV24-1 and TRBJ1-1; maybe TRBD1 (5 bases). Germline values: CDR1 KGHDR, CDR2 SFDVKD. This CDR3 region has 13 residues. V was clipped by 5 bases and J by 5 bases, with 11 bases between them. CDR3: CATSGGPGTEAFF. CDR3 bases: TGTGCCACCAGTGGGGGCCCCGGGACTGAAGCTTTCTTT.

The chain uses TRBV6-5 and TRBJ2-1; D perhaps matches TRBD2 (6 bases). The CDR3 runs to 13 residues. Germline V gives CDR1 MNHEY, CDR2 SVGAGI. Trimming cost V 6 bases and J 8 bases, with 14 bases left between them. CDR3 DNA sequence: TGTGCCAGCAGGGAGAGACTAGTTCATGAGCAGTTCTTC. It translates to CASRERLVHEQFF.

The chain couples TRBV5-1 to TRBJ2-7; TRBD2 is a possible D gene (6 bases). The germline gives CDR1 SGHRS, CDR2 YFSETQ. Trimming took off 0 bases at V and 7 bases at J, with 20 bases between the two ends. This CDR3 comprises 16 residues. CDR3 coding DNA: TGCGCCAGCAGCTTGGTTCTGGCGGGGCCGTTTGTTGAGCAGTACTTC. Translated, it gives CASSLVLAGPFVEQYF.

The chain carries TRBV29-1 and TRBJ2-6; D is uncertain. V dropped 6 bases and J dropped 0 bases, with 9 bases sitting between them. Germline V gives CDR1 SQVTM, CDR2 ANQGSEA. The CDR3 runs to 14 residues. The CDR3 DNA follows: TGCAGCGTCCTTATTTCCTCTGGGGCCAACGTCCTGACTTTC. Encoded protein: CSVLISSGANVLTF.

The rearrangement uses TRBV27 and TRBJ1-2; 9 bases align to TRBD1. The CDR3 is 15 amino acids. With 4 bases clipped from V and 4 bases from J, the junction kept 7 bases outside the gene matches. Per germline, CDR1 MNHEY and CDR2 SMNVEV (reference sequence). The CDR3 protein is CASSSTGTGSYGYTF. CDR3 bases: TGTGCCAGCAGTTCCACCGGGACAGGGAGCTATGGCTACACCTTC.

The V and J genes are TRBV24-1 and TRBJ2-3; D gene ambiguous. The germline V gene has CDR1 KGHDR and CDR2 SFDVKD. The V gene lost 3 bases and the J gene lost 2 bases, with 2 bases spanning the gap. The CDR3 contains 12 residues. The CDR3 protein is CATSDATDTQYF. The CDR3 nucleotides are TGTGCCACCAGTGATGCCACAGATACGCAGTATTTT.

For the CDR3, the DNA is TGTGCCTGGAGTGTAGGCTCTAGCAGCACTAATCAGCCCCAGCATTTT. Amino acid sequence: CAWSVGSSSTNQPQHF. V and J are TRBV30 and TRBJ1-5; D remains ambiguous. From germline, CDR1 is GTSNPN and CDR2 SVGIG (reference sequence). V was clipped by 0 bases and J by 4 bases, with 16 bases between them. The CDR3 covers 16 residues.

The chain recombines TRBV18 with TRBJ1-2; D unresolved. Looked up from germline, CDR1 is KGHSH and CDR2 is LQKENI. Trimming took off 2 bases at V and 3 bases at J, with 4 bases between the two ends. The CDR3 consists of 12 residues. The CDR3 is CASSPSDYGYTF. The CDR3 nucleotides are TGTGCCAGCTCACCATCGGACTATGGCTACACCTTC.

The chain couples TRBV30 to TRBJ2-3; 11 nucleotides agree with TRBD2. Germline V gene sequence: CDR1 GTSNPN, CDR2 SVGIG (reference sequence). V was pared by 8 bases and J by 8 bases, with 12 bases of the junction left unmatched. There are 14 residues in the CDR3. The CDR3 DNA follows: TGTGCCCAGGGGACTAGCGGCTCCGGACGTACGCAGTATTTT. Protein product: CAQGTSGSGRTQYF. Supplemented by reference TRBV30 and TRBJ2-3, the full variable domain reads SQTIHQWPATLVQPVGSPLSLECTVEGTSNPNLYWYRQAAGRGLQLLFYSVGIGQISSEVPQNLSASRPQDRQFILSSKKLLLSDSGFYLCAQGTSGSGRTQYFGPGTRLTVL.

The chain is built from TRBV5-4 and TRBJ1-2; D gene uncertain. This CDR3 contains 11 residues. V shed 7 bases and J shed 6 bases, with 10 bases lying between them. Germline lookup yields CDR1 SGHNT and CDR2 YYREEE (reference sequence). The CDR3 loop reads CASSPGDGYTF. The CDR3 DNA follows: TGTGCCAGCTCACCGGGCGATGGCTACACCTTC.